This section outlines one T cell receptor (beta chain) sequence together with its context. This CDR3 has 13 amino acids. This specimen belongs to a study of T cell changes during pregnancy in multiple sclerosis. The protocol was immunoSEQ multiplex PCR, while the TCRdb copy is restricted to in-frame clones and leaves out a portion. The table shows approximately 32,000 clones, with approximately 92% occurring only once. The clonotype comes from a female donor with multiple sclerosis, enrolled in a pregnancy study. The rearrangement links TRBV21-1 to TRBJ1-4; the table's TRBD1 call for D was not verified on the DNA. TRBV21-1 is designated a pseudogene. Sequenced material: CD8+ T cells from peripheral blood mononuclear cells, taken in the second trimester of pregnancy. CDR3 nucleotide sequence: TGTGCCAGCATCCAGTCAACTAATGAAAAACTGTTTTTT. Protein: CASIQSTNEKLFF.